This TCR beta chain was profiled in a study of OX40 agonist ivuxolimab in advanced cancers. As for the study in general: With a range of about 20 to 79, age averaged approximately 60 years, and 65% to 90% were male.

For this clone: The antigen is undetermined.

This CDR3 region has 12 residues. The germline gives CDR1 SEHNR, CDR2 FQNEAQ (reference sequence). Trimming stripped 5 bases from V and 8 bases from J, with 12 bases between. Generated by immunoSEQ multiplex PCR, the TCRdb table keeps only in-frame clones and is missing some. The table records about 48,000 clones, 88% of them present only once. Regarding the study as a whole: Expanded clones were, on average, more numerous among CD8+ T cells than CD4+. With doses of 0.1-3.0 mg/kg, partial responders showed among the lowest clonal expansion.

This material consisted of CD4+ or CD8+ T cells sorted from blood, taken in a trial of the OX40 agonist ivuxolimab. The source is an adult with an advanced solid tumor such as melanoma, head and neck, liver or kidney cancer. The chain uses TRBV7-9 and TRBJ1-1; a possible D gene is TRBD1 (6 bases). The CDR3 DNA reads TGTGCCAGCAGCCTCAGGGGCGGGGAAGCTTTCTTT. It yields the protein CASSLRGGEAFF.